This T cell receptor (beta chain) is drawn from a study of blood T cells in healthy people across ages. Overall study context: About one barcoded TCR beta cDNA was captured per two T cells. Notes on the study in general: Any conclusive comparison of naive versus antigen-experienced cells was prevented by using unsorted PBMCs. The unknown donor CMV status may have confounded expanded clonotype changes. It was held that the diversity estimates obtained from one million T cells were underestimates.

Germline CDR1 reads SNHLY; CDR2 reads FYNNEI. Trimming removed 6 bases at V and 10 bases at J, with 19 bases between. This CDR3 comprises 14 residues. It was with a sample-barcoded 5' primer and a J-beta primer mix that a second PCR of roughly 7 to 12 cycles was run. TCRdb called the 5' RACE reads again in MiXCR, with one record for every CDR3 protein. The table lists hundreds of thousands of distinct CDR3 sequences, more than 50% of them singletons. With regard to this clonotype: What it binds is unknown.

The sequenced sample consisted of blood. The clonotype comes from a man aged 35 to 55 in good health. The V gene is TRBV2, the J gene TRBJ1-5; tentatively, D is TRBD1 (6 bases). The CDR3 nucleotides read TGTGCCAGCAGACCCGGGACACCGGTGGAACCCCAGCATTTT. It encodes CASRPGTPVEPQHF. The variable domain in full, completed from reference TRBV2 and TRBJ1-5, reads EPEVTQTPSHQVTQMGQEVILRCVPISNHLYFYWYRQILGQKVEFLVSFYNNEISEKSEIFDDQFSVERPDGSNFTLKIRSTKLEDSAMYFCASRPGTPVEPQHFGDGTRLSIL.